The 19 T cell receptor beta chains listed next were all sequenced from one sample in a study of blood T cell repertoires in COVID-19. The data were produced by immunoSEQ multiplex PCR, yet TCRdb's version contains in-frame clones alone and is incomplete. Among 76,000 or so clones listed, over 75% were seen once. The sample consisted of peripheral blood. These receptors all come from a man over 45 with acute or convalescent COVID-19.

V is TRBV2 and J is TRBJ1-1; 7 bases are a match to TRBD1. From germline, CDR1 is SNHLY and CDR2 FYNNEI. This CDR3 contains 15 residues. V gave up 7 bases and J gave up 3 bases; unmatched junction bases: 11. For the CDR3, the DNA is TGTGCCAGCAAAAGGGGGCGCGGGGAATACACTGAAGCTTTCTTT. Protein: CASKRGRGEYTEAFF.

V gene TRBV7-9 combines with J gene TRBJ1-5, with 10 bases aligning to TRBD1. Trimming took 5 bases from V and 7 from J; bases not matched to a gene: 8. Germline V gene data show CDR1 as SEHNR and CDR2 as FQNEAQ (reference sequence). This CDR3 is 15 amino acids long. CDR3 coding DNA: TGTGCCAGCAGCCCCACCGGGACAGGGGACCAGCCCCAGCATTTT. It codes for CASSPTGTGDQPQHF.

The chain uses TRBV27 and TRBJ2-1, with TRBD2 matching 13 bases. The CDR3 length is 17 residues. Germline CDR1 and CDR2: MNHEY and SMNVEV (reference sequence). V lost 6 bases, J lost 15 bases, and 20 bases stayed unmatched. CDR3 region: CASRPRPGTSGTVAAFF. The CDR3 coding sequence is TGTGCCAGCAGACCGCGACCCGGGACTAGCGGGACGGTCGCTGCGTTCTTC.

A note on this clone: The junction departs from germline at one end; a sequencing error may be responsible. The chain has TRBV14 and TRBJ2-3; 8 bases map to TRBD2. The CDR3 is 16 residues long. CDR1 and CDR2 (germline): SGHDN, FVKESK. This chain's CDR3 is CASSKDPSGRPDTQYF. Here the CDR3 DNA reads TGTGCCAGCAGCAAAGACCCCAGCGGGAGACCCGATACGCAGTATTTT.

V is TRBV28 and J is TRBJ1-2; 7 bases map to TRBD1. Germline V gene sequence: CDR1 MDHEN, CDR2 SYDVKM. Trimming removed 5 bases from V and 8 bases from J; junction bases left unmatched: 8. The CDR3 is 13 residues long. In DNA, the CDR3 is TGTGCCAGCAGTGTCGGGACAGATGGGGGCTACACCTTC. Amino acids: CASSVGTDGGYTF.

V is TRBV7-8 and J is TRBJ2-7; 8 nucleotides agree with TRBD2. CDR1 SGHVS and CDR2 FQNEAQ come from the germline V gene. Trimming took 8 bases from V and 5 from J; bases not matched to a gene: 14. The CDR3 extends over 15 amino acids. CDR3 region: CASFETSGSLHEQYF. As DNA, the CDR3 is TGTGCCAGCTTTGAGACCAGCGGGAGTCTCCACGAGCAGTACTTC.

A few counts support this clone. The V call is TRBV7-3, the J call TRBJ2-3; D unresolved. The CDR3 is 17 amino acids. Trimming shortened V by 3 bases and J by 0 bases, and 16 bases separated the two germline ends. Per germline, CDR1 SGHTA and CDR2 FQGTGA. CDR3 coding DNA: TGTGCCAGCAGCTTCCGTTTCCGAAGCTCTAGCACAGATACGCAGTATTTT. Its translation is CASSFRFRSSSTDTQYF.

V usage is TRBV9 and J usage is TRBJ1-3, with TRBD1 matching 7 bases. The CDR3 length is 14 residues. Germline trimming cut 5 bases from V and 4 bases from J; bases unmatched to any gene: 6. Germline V gene sequence: CDR1 SGDLS, CDR2 YYNGEE. This CDR3 is CASSVTGYGNTIYF. The CDR3 nucleotides read TGTGCCAGCAGTGTGACAGGGTACGGAAACACCATATATTTT.

The chain combines TRBV5-4 with TRBJ2-6, with TRBD1 matching 9 bases. V was clipped by 0 bases and J by 2 bases; unmatched bases: 6. Germline values: CDR1 SGHNT, CDR2 YYREEE (reference sequence). This CDR3 is built from 18 residues. CDR3 in DNA: TGTGCCAGCAGCTTGGCCGGGGGACAGGGCGCTGGGGCCAACGTCCTGACTTTC. This translates into CASSLAGGQGAGANVLTF.

V and J are TRBV4-1 and TRBJ1-2; perhaps TRBD1 as D (5 bases). The CDR3 sequence is 13 residues long. Trimming took off 0 bases at V and 8 bases at J, with 10 bases between the two ends. CDR1 and CDR2 from the germline V gene are MGHRA and YSYEKL. CDR3 sequence reads: CASSQDGGYGYTF. As DNA, the CDR3 is TGCGCCAGCAGCCAAGATGGGGGGTACGGCTACACCTTC.

The J gene is TRBJ1-2, the V gene TRBV7-3, with D possibly TRBD1 on 5 matching bases. The CDR3 runs to 13 residues. The germline V and J ends were trimmed by 1 base and 7 bases, with 10 bases remaining between them. Germline V gene lookup returns CDR1 SGHTA and CDR2 FQGTGA. The CDR3 protein is CASSLRQGGGYTF. CDR3 DNA: TGTGCCAGCAGCTTAAGGCAGGGAGGTGGCTACACCTTC.

The chain links TRBV3-1 (or the pseudogene TRBV3-2) to TRBJ1-2; TRBD1 is a possible D gene (5 bases). Germline CDR1 and CDR2: LGHDT and YNNKEL (reference sequence). Trimming cost V 4 bases and J 8 bases, with 11 bases left between them. CDR3 size: 12 residues. The CDR3 loop reads CASSPAGYGYTF. The CDR3 region has the DNA TGTGCCAGCAGCCCTGCAGGGTACGGCTACACCTTC.

The chain links TRBV7-2 to TRBJ1-6, with TRBD1 matching over 10 bases. The CDR3 totals 14 residues. Trimming at V came to 5 bases and at J to 10 bases, leaving 5 bases not matched to a gene. Germline V gives CDR1 SGHTA, CDR2 FQGNSA. DNA of the CDR3: TGTGCCAGCAGCCTCGGACAGGGGGGGTCACCCCTCCACTTT. Translation gives CASSLGQGGSPLHF.

The chain carries TRBV9 and TRBJ2-1; 14 positions agree with TRBD2. Losses at the gene ends were 3 bases for V and 4 bases for J; bases not matched to a gene: 12. Germline assignment: CDR1 SGDLS and CDR2 YYNGEE. The CDR3 is 19 residues long. CDR3 bases: TGTGCCAGCAGCGCCCCCGTCGGTCGACTAGCGGGAGGGTACAATGAGCAGTTCTTC. Its translation is CASSAPVGRLAGGYNEQFF.

The chain has TRBV18 and TRBJ2-5; TRBD2 is a possible D gene (6 bases). V was cut by 3 bases and J by 6 bases, with 20 bases left in between. From germline, CDR1 is KGHSH and CDR2 LQKENI. This CDR3 contains 16 residues. CDR3 nucleotides: TGTGCCAGCTCACCCTTCACTCAAGACAGCGGGCAGACCCAGTACTTC. Translated, it gives CASSPFTQDSGQTQYF.

The rearrangement links TRBV3-1 (or the pseudogene TRBV3-2) to TRBJ2-2; maybe TRBD2 (5 bases). CDR1 is LGHDT, CDR2 YNNKEL, per germline (reference sequence). The germline V and J ends were trimmed by 2 bases and 2 bases, with 15 bases remaining between them. The CDR3 runs 17 residues. The CDR3 coding sequence is TGTGCCAGCAGCCAAAGGAGCCGGGGTCTTAACACCGGGGAGCTGTTTTTT. Translation: CASSQRSRGLNTGELFF.

V and J are TRBV4-3 and TRBJ1-6; tentatively, D is TRBD1 (5 bases). The CDR3 is 15 amino acids. Trimming left V 1 base short and J 10 bases short, with 14 bases between. Germline V lookup: CDR1 LGHNA, CDR2 YSLEER. Written as DNA, the CDR3 is TGCGCCAGCAGCCAAGGTCCACAGGTCCCCTCACCCCTCCACTTT. As protein: CASSQGPQVPSPLHF.

This clone appeared once. CDR3 region: CASSPGVGGPTGELFF. The CDR3 coding sequence is TGTGCCAGCAGCCCTGGAGTGGGAGGGCCCACCGGGGAGCTGTTTTTT. This chain uses TRBV9 with TRBJ2-2, with TRBD2 identical over 7 bases. The J segment lost 4 bases and the V segment lost 4 bases, leaving 10 bases of the junction unmatched. CDR1 is SGDLS, CDR2 YYNGEE, per germline. The CDR3 has 16 amino acids.

The V and J genes are TRBV3-1 (or the pseudogene TRBV3-2) and TRBJ1-3, with D uncertain. V lost 6 bases to trimming and J lost 7 bases, with 10 bases between them. Per the germline V gene, CDR1 is LGHDT and CDR2 is YNNKEL (reference sequence). The CDR3 has 12 amino acids. CDR3 sequence reads: CASRSDWNTIYF. CDR3 nucleotides: TGTGCCAGCAGGAGTGATTGGAACACCATATATTTT.